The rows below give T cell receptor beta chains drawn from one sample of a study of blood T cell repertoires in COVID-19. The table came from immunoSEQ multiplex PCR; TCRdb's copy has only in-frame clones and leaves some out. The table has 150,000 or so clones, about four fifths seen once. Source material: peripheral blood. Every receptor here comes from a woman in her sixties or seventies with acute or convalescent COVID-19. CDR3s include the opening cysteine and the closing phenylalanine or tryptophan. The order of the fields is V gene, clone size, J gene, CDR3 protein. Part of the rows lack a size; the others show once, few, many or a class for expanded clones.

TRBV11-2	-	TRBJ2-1	CASSSRGLDRSGYNEQFF
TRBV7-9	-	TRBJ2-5	CASSSADRGGQETQYF
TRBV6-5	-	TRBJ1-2	CASRAGSGYTF
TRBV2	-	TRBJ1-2	CASSYFYGYTF
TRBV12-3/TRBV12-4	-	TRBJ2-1	CASSFEYNEQFF
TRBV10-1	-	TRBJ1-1	CASSESFVGGEAFF
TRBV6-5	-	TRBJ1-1	CASSNRGMNTEAFF
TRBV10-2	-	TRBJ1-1	CASSNPPGQLNTEAFF
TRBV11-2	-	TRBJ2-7	CATKPGHSSYEQYF
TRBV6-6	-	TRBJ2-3	CASSLTDTQYF
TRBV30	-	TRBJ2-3	CAWSIVTDTQYF
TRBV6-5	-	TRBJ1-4	CASSYSNRGNEKLFF
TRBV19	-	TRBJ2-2	CASSRGQGAVGELFF
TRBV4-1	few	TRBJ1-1	CASSRQDRGPEAFF
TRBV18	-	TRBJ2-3	CASSPAGGTSTDTQYF
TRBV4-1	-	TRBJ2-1	CASSRGQGARDEQFF
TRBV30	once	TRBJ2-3	CAWRRGGLDGDTQYF
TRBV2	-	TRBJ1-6	CATTQDNSPLHF
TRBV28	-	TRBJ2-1	CASGGQGGGNEQFF
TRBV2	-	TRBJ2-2	CASNPQGIGNTGELFF
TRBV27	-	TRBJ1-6	CASSLNRGHVSPLHF
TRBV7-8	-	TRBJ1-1	CASSHGGGGTEAFF
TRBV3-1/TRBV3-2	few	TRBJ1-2	CASSLGGGLGYGYTF
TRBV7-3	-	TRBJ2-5	CASSLRGTERGQETQYF